These 27 T cell receptor beta chains were sequenced from one sample in a study of T cell responses to AZD1222 COVID-19 vaccine. Method: immunoSEQ multiplex PCR; TCRdb's copy keeps in-frame clones and lacks some. This table holds tens of thousands of clones, more than 75% found once. This sample comprised peripheral blood, obtained on day 0 of AZD1222 vaccination. These receptors all stem from an adult in good health.

This clone was observed a single time. CDR3 protein: CASSSAGSVQYF. The CDR3 bases are TGCGCCAGCAGCTCGGCAGGGTCGGTGCAGTACTTC. The gene calls are TRBV5-1 and TRBJ2-7; tentatively, D is TRBD1 (5 bases). This CDR3 comprises 12 residues. Trimming pared 3 bases from V and 9 bases from J, leaving 13 bases between. The germline V gene encodes CDR1 SGHRS and CDR2 YFSETQ.

The chain's CDR3 is CASASQVPNNSPLHF. The DNA of the CDR3 is TGTGCCAGCGCTTCACAGGTTCCTAACAATTCACCCCTCCACTTT. The rearrangement uses TRBV4-2 and TRBJ1-6, with a weak D call TRBD1 (5 bases). In germline, CDR1 is LGHNA, CDR2 YNFKEQ. The CDR3 loop spans 15 amino acids. V lost 8 bases, J lost 7 bases, and 18 bases lay in between.

The chain carries TRBV5-4 and TRBJ2-5, with 9 bases identical to TRBD2. The CDR3 is made up of 14 amino acids. The V segment lost 2 bases and the J segment 5 bases; nucleotides outside the gene matches: 4. Germline CDR1 reads SGHNT; CDR2 reads YYREEE (reference sequence). CDR3 amino acids: CASSLGGGAETQYF. In DNA form, the CDR3 reads TGTGCCAGCAGCTTAGGCGGGGGGGCCGAGACCCAGTACTTC.

The chain combines TRBV25-1 with TRBJ1-2; D gene unclear. The CDR3 runs 13 residues. Germline assignment: CDR1 MGHDK and CDR2 SYGVNS. V was trimmed by 4 bases and J by 4 bases, leaving 10 bases between them. The CDR3 DNA reads TGTGCCAGCAGTGGTGGCAGTACCTATGGCTACACCTTC. This translates into CASSGGSTYGYTF.

The chain couples TRBV9 to TRBJ2-5; a weak D match, TRBD2 (6 bases). The CDR3 covers 17 residues. Germline CDR1 SGDLS, CDR2 YYNGEE. Trimming cost V 0 bases and J 1 base, with 16 bases left between them. CDR3 in DNA: TGTGCCAGCAGCGTAGCTCACGGAGGGAGCTTCCAAGAGACCCAGTACTTC. Its protein product is CASSVAHGGSFQETQYF.

The chain uses TRBV12-5 and TRBJ2-3; D may match TRBD1 or TRBD2 (6 bases each). Trimming removed 2 bases at V and 0 bases at J, with 9 bases between. This CDR3 has 15 residues. Germline V gives CDR1 LGHNT, CDR2 FRNRAP. The CDR3 DNA is TGTGCTAGTGGTTTGAGGGGGGATAGCACAGATACGCAGTATTTT. Translating gives CASGLRGDSTDTQYF.

The chain is built from TRBV27 and TRBJ2-7; TRBD1 might be the D (7 bases). Trimming took off 6 bases at V and 3 bases at J, with 12 bases between the two ends. Germline CDR1 MNHEY, CDR2 SMNVEV (reference sequence). The CDR3 loop spans 13 amino acids. CDR3 in DNA: TGTGCCAGCAGAGGCCAGGGGGGCTACGAGCAGTACTTC. Amino acids: CASRGQGGYEQYF.

The chain recombines TRBV5-5 with TRBJ1-6; 7 bases map to TRBD1. The CDR3 consists of 14 residues. V lost 3 bases to trimming and J lost 7 bases; unmatched junction nucleotides: 4. Germline values: CDR1 SGHKS, CDR2 YYEKEE (reference sequence). The CDR3 is CASSSGQPNSPLHF. DNA for the CDR3: TGTGCCAGCAGCTCGGGACAGCCGAATTCACCCCTCCACTTT.

The V and J genes are TRBV5-1 and TRBJ2-2, with TRBD2 identical over 8 bases. Per the germline V gene, CDR1 is SGHRS and CDR2 is YFSETQ. The CDR3 has 16 amino acids. Trimming cost V 0 bases and J 3 bases; bases outside gene matches: 4. The CDR3 spells CASSLARAGDTGELFF. The CDR3 coding sequence is TGCGCCAGCAGCTTGGCCAGAGCGGGAGACACCGGGGAGCTGTTTTTT. The full variable domain, its missing parts supplied by reference TRBV5-1 and TRBJ2-2, is KAGVTQTPRYLIKTRGQQVTLSCSPISGHRSVSWYQQTPGQGLQFLFEYFSETQRNKGNFPGRFSGRQFSNSRSEMNVSTLELGDSALYLCASSLARAGDTGELFFGEGSRLTVL.

As for this clone: Relative to the germline gene, one junction end is altered; a read error may explain this. The rearrangement joins TRBV6-5 to TRBJ1-1; 7 nucleotides align to TRBD1. The CDR3 has 13 residues. Germline assignment: CDR1 MNHEY and CDR2 SVGAGI. CDR3 in amino acids: CASSPSIRDSPIF. CDR3 sequence (DNA): TGTGCCAGCAGTCCCTCAATCCGGGACAGTCCTATATTT.

CDR3 DNA sequence: TGCGCCAGCAGCTGGACCCGGGGAGGGTCTAATGAAAAACTGTTTTTT. It is translated as CASSWTRGGSNEKLFF. The chain has TRBV5-1 and TRBJ1-4, with D unresolved. Germline CDR1 reads SGHRS; CDR2 reads YFSETQ. V was cut by 3 bases and J by 3 bases, with 15 bases left in between. There are 16 residues in the CDR3.

This rearrangement joins TRBV6-2 or TRBV6-3 to TRBJ2-1, with D hard to call. This CDR3 has 19 amino acids. V lost 0 bases and J 0 bases, leaving 18 bases between the germline ends. Germline values: CDR1 MNHEY, CDR2 SVGEGT. The CDR3 bases are TGTGCCAGCAGTTACTCGACCGATCCCTTGCGAAACTCCTACAATGAGCAGTTCTTC. This encodes CASSYSTDPLRNSYNEQFF.

This clone was counted only a few times. J is TRBJ2-2 and V is TRBV20-1; 11 bases fit TRBD2. CDR3 length: 16 amino acids. Germline assignment: CDR1 DFQATT and CDR2 SNEGSKA (reference sequence). V shed 3 bases, J shed 5 bases, and the junction held 8 bases outside the gene matches. The CDR3 bases are TGCAGTGCTAGTCCGCTAGCGGGAGGCGAGACCGGGGAGCTGTTTTTT. It specifies CSASPLAGGETGELFF.

The chain couples TRBV18 to TRBJ1-5; D uncertain. CDR1 is KGHSH, CDR2 LQKENI, per germline. Trimming shortened V by 2 bases and J by 4 bases, and 6 bases separated the two germline ends. This CDR3 has 13 amino acids. CDR3 sequence reads: CASSPGTNQPQHF. Here the CDR3 DNA reads TGTGCCAGCTCACCAGGTACTAATCAGCCCCAGCATTTT.

V gene TRBV21-1 combines with J gene TRBJ1-1; the table's D call, TRBD1, has no DNA check behind it. TRBV21-1 is marked as a pseudogene. The CDR3 covers 18 residues. The DNA for the CDR3 is TGTGCCAGCAGCAATCATAAGGAAAACCGGGACAGGGGTACTGAAGCTTTCTTT. Its translation is CASSNHKENRDRGTEAFF.

V is TRBV6-6 and J is TRBJ1-6; 11 bases are a match to TRBD1. Germline V lookup: CDR1 MNHNY, CDR2 SVGAGI (reference sequence). This CDR3 region has 15 residues. J gave up 9 bases and V 5 bases, and 6 bases lay outside the gene matches. CDR3 sequence (DNA): TGTGCCAGCAGTGGCCGGGGACAGGGGGGTTCACCCCTCCACTTT. Amino acids: CASSGRGQGGSPLHF.

This sequence joins TRBV7-8 and TRBJ2-2; a weak D match, TRBD2 (6 bases). The ends were cut back, 10 bases at V and 6 bases at J, with 21 bases in the middle. The V gene's germline CDR1 is SGHVS and CDR2 FQNEAQ. The CDR3 length is 15 residues. The CDR3 region is CATPRRELYSGELFF. The CDR3, as DNA: TGTGCCACCCCTCGTCGGGAGCTGTATTCCGGGGAGCTGTTTTTT.

The V call is TRBV28, the J call TRBJ2-5; D uncertain. The germline CDR1 and CDR2 sequences are MDHEN and SYDVKM. This CDR3 has 10 amino acids. The V end was cut by 7 bases, the J end by 5 bases, with 5 bases between. CDR3 bases: TGTGCCAGCAAGAGGGAGACCCAGTACTTC. Its protein is CASKRETQYF.

V is TRBV19 and J is TRBJ1-5; D is unclear. Trimming removed 3 bases from V and 0 bases from J, with 18 bases in between. The CDR3 runs to 18 residues. The germline V gene has CDR1 LNHDA and CDR2 SQIVND (reference sequence). The CDR3 nucleotides read TGTGCCAGTAGTATCAGGACGGCCGTACCCGATAGCAATCAGCCCCAGCATTTT. Its translation: CASSIRTAVPDSNQPQHF.

This clone was seen only a few times. V usage is TRBV9 and J usage is TRBJ2-1; D is unresolved. Germline assignment: CDR1 SGDLS and CDR2 YYNGEE. CDR3 length: 12 amino acids. V lost 3 bases and J lost 8, with 9 bases in between. The CDR3 DNA follows: TGTGCCAGCAGCGGACCTACGGATGAGCAGTTCTTC. Its translation is CASSGPTDEQFF.

This rearrangement joins TRBV11-2 to TRBJ2-7; the D gene is possibly TRBD1 (6 bases). CDR1 is SGHAT, CDR2 FQNNGV, per germline. The V gene lost 3 bases and the J gene lost 0 bases, with 12 bases spanning the gap. CDR3 length equals 15 residues. The CDR3 protein is CASSLATGSSYEQYF. The CDR3 coding sequence is TGTGCCAGCAGCTTGGCCACAGGGAGCTCCTACGAGCAGTACTTC.

The V gene is TRBV7-9, the J gene TRBJ2-2; D gene unclear. V was trimmed by 2 bases and J by 6 bases, leaving 7 bases between them. CDR1 is SEHNR, CDR2 FQNEAQ, per germline (reference sequence). There are 13 residues in the CDR3. The CDR3 is CASSLPPAGELFF. The CDR3 DNA follows: TGTGCCAGCAGCTTACCCCCTGCCGGGGAGCTGTTTTTT.

The rearrangement links TRBV5-4 to TRBJ2-5; TRBD1 matches at 8 bases. V lost 2 bases to trimming and J lost 5 bases; unmatched junction nucleotides: 8. Germline CDR1 SGHNT, CDR2 YYREEE (reference sequence). CDR3 size: 15 residues. CDR3 nucleotide sequence: TGTGCCAGCAGCTTATGGCAGGGGGCAGTGGAGACCCAGTACTTC. Translation: CASSLWQGAVETQYF.

The genes are TRBV6-5 and TRBJ2-3; maybe TRBD1 (5 bases). V lost 8 bases and J 6 bases, leaving 21 bases between the germline ends. From germline, CDR1 is MNHEY and CDR2 SVGAGI. The CDR3 runs 15 residues. CDR3 amino acids: CASARERQGSDTQYF. The CDR3 DNA is TGTGCCAGCGCCCGAGAACGGCAGGGATCTGATACGCAGTATTTT.

This clone has a single count. V usage is TRBV3-1 (or the pseudogene TRBV3-2) and J usage is TRBJ1-3; tentatively, D is TRBD1 (6 bases). Trimming cost V 4 bases and J 7 bases, with 20 bases left between them. Germline lookup yields CDR1 LGHDT and CDR2 YNNKEL (reference sequence). The CDR3 is 16 residues long. CDR3 amino acids: CASSPRQEWVGNTIYF. The CDR3 DNA follows: TGTGCCAGCAGCCCCCGACAGGAATGGGTCGGCAACACCATATATTTT.

The chain employs TRBV7-3 and TRBJ1-6; 7 nucleotides match TRBD1. J was trimmed by 7 bases and V by 3 bases; bases with no gene match: 6. Germline values: CDR1 SGHTA, CDR2 FQGTGA. The CDR3 is 15 amino acids. CDR3 DNA sequence: TGTGCCAGCAGCTTTGAGGGGGCGCGGAATTCACCCCTCCACTTT. This sequence encodes CASSFEGARNSPLHF.

The chain couples TRBV12-5 to TRBJ1-1; D is undetermined. V shed 2 bases and J shed 4 bases, with 8 bases lying between them. Germline-derived CDR1 and CDR2 are LGHNT and FRNRAP. This CDR3 has 13 amino acids. The CDR3, as DNA: TGTGCTAGTGGTTTGAGGAGGGTCACTGAAGCTTTCTTT. Amino acid sequence: CASGLRRVTEAFF. Together with reference TRBV12-5 and TRBJ1-1, the CDR3 gives the full variable domain: DARVTQTPRHKVTEMGQEVTMRCQPILGHNTVFWYRQTMMQGLELLAYFRNRAPLDDSGMPKDRFSAEMPDATLATLKIQPSEPRDSAVYFCASGLRRVTEAFFGQGTRLTVV.